These 27 T cell receptor beta chains share one sample of origin, sequenced in a study of long-term antiretroviral therapy in people with HIV (dated by TCRdb to between 2022 and 2023). The immunoSEQ hsTCRB v3.0 assay was used at survey level resolution to sequence the TRB variable region. This is the immuneACCESS table as TCRdb keeps it, with only in-frame sequences that have V and J called. A part of the clones is gone; compared with another copy, unresolved V genes explain less than half, and the rest is unexplained. This sample has almost 30,000 clones in its table, and about 94% of those were observed once. Jointly, the top ten make up 5.5% to 7% of the sample. Material: unsorted PBMCs, obtained almost 6.7 years after starting antiretroviral therapy. Source of these receptors: a woman in her forties with HIV.

Concerning this clone: The sample contains more than one DNA sequence encoding this CDR3. The chain recombines TRBV7-9 with TRBJ2-5; no definite D call. Trimming shortened V by 5 bases and J by 5 bases, and 9 bases separated the two germline ends. Germline V gives CDR1 SEHNR, CDR2 FQNEAQ (reference sequence). The CDR3 is made up of 12 amino acids. CDR3 nucleotide sequence: TGTGCCAGCAGCCCCGAAGGTGAGACCCAGTACTTC. Translation: CASSPEGETQYF. Drawing the rest from reference TRBV7-9 and TRBJ2-5, the complete variable domain is DTGVSQNPRHKITKRGQNVTFRCDPISEHNRLYWYRQTLGQGPEFLTYFQNEAQLEKSRLLSDRFSAERPKGSFSTLEIQRTEQGDSAMYLCASSPEGETQYFGPGTRLLVL.

The rearrangement uses TRBV4-3 and TRBJ1-6; TRBD1 might be the D (5 bases). Germline V gene data show CDR1 as LGHNA and CDR2 as YSLEER. V lost 0 bases and J 10 bases, leaving 16 bases between the germline ends. The CDR3 has 16 amino acids. The CDR3 DNA sequence: TGCGCCAGCAGCCAAGATTTCTTCGGGGGAGACTCACCCCTCCACTTT. Protein: CASSQDFFGGDSPLHF.

The CDR3 spells CASSLARLYGYTF. For the CDR3, the DNA is TGTGCCAGCAGCTTAGCCAGGCTCTATGGCTACACCTTC. The chain is built from TRBV7-8 and TRBJ1-2; D gene uncertain. V lost 0 bases to trimming and J lost 4 bases, with 6 bases between them. The CDR3 runs 13 residues. Germline V gene sequence: CDR1 SGHVS, CDR2 FQNEAQ.

J is TRBJ1-2 and V is TRBV6-1, with D perhaps matching TRBD1 (5 bases). The germline V and J ends were trimmed by 4 bases and 8 bases, with 17 bases remaining between them. CDR3 length: 14 residues. Germline V gene sequence: CDR1 MNHNS, CDR2 SASEGT. The CDR3 loop is CASSASGTDGGYTF. The CDR3 DNA is TGTGCCAGCAGTGCCTCCGGGACCGACGGGGGCTACACCTTC.

The CDR3 DNA sequence: TGTGCCAGCAGCGCGACCGGACAGCCGAACACCGGGGAGCTGTTTTTT. This encodes CASSATGQPNTGELFF. The rearrangement uses TRBV2 and TRBJ2-2; TRBD1 is a possible D gene (6 bases). V was pared by 6 bases and J by 0 bases, with 14 bases between. Looked up from germline, CDR1 is SNHLY and CDR2 is FYNNEI. The CDR3 has 16 amino acids.

The chain combines TRBV19 with TRBJ2-3; 8 bases agree with TRBD2. There are 17 residues in the CDR3. With V trimmed by 8 bases and J by 3 bases, 16 bases remained unmatched. From germline, CDR1 is LNHDA and CDR2 SQIVND (reference sequence). CDR3 nucleotide sequence: TGTGCCAGTCAGAGACGCGGGGGGTTCGTGCAAACAGATACGCAGTATTTT. This translates into CASQRRGGFVQTDTQYF.

The chain is built from TRBV11-2 and TRBJ2-3; TRBD2 might be the D (6 bases). The germline V and J ends were trimmed by 4 bases and 4 bases, with 12 bases remaining between them. The CDR3 is made up of 14 amino acids. Germline CDR1 reads SGHAT; CDR2 reads FQNNGV. The CDR3 loop is CASSYGGPSDTQYF. The CDR3 region has the DNA TGTGCCAGCAGCTACGGGGGACCATCAGATACGCAGTATTTT.

The chain employs TRBV5-4 and TRBJ2-5; 12 positions agree with TRBD2. The V gene end was trimmed by 2 bases and the J gene end by 3 bases; junction bases not matched to a gene: 2. Germline assignment: CDR1 SGHNT and CDR2 YYREEE (reference sequence). The CDR3 has 15 amino acids. CDR3 sequence reads: CASSFRLAGEETQYF. CDR3 nucleotides: TGTGCCAGCAGCTTCCGACTAGCGGGGGAAGAGACCCAGTACTTC.

The genes are TRBV5-5 and TRBJ2-2; 9 bases line up with TRBD1. The CDR3 is 16 amino acids. The V and J ends lost 2 bases and 4 bases, in that order; junction bases with no gene match: 6. Germline CDR1 SGHKS, CDR2 YYEKEE (reference sequence). CDR3 nucleotides: TGTGCCAGCAGCTTCGGGACAGGGTCAACCACCGGGGAGCTGTTTTTT. This codes for CASSFGTGSTTGELFF.

V usage is TRBV7-9 and J usage is TRBJ2-2, with TRBD1 identical over 12 bases. Losses at the gene ends were 3 bases for V and 7 bases for J; bases not matched to a gene: 6. The germline V gene encodes CDR1 SEHNR and CDR2 FQNEAQ (reference sequence). This CDR3 spans 16 amino acids. The CDR3 sequence: CASSFGGTGGLGELFF. The CDR3 DNA reads TGTGCCAGCAGCTTCGGCGGGACAGGGGGCCTCGGGGAGCTGTTTTTT.

The chain's CDR3 is CASSLSGPLTSYNSPLHF. The CDR3 coding sequence is TGTGCCAGCAGCCTAAGCGGACCTCTGACCTCCTATAATTCACCCCTCCACTTT. The chain combines TRBV7-3 with TRBJ1-6, with D unclear. The CDR3 sequence is 18 residues long. The germline gives CDR1 SGHTA, CDR2 FQGTGA. V was cut by 5 bases and J by 0 bases, with 17 bases left in between.

This chain connects TRBV14 to TRBJ1-2; D might be TRBD1 (5 bases). Trimming pared 3 bases from V and 8 bases from J, leaving 10 bases between. The CDR3 consists of 12 residues. Looked up from germline, CDR1 is SGHDN and CDR2 is FVKESK. The CDR3 spells CASSQSDTGYTF. The CDR3 bases are TGTGCCAGCAGCCAGTCGGACACGGGCTACACCTTC.

The chain carries TRBV9 and TRBJ2-1; 14 bases fit TRBD2. The CDR3 contains 21 residues. V trimming: 5 bases; J trimming: 1 base; junction bases outside the gene matches: 17. Looked up from germline, CDR1 is SGDLS and CDR2 is YYNGEE. The CDR3 nucleotides read TGTGCCAGCAGTAAGAGACCGGGACTAGCGGGGGAGCTAAAATCCTACAATGAGCAGTTCTTC. Its translation: CASSKRPGLAGELKSYNEQFF.

This clone was detected a few times. V and J are TRBV19 and TRBJ2-3; tentative D call: TRBD2 (5 bases). Trimming left V 5 bases short and J 0 bases short, with 9 bases between. Germline CDR1 LNHDA, CDR2 SQIVND (reference sequence). The CDR3 sequence is 14 residues long. The CDR3, as DNA: TGTGCCAGTAGTCCCCGGACTAGCACAGATACGCAGTATTTT. Its translation is CASSPRTSTDTQYF.

This clone was observed a single time. V and J are TRBV5-1 and TRBJ1-2; D possibly corresponds to TRBD1 (6 bases). Trimming took off 5 bases at V and 8 bases at J, with 19 bases between the two ends. This CDR3 region has 14 residues. Germline V gene lookup returns CDR1 SGHRS and CDR2 YFSETQ. Written as DNA, the CDR3 is TGCGCCAGCAGACAGACTGGGGGCAGGGAAGGCTACACCTTC. Its translation is CASRQTGGREGYTF.

The chain joins TRBV6-1 to TRBJ2-1; tentatively, D is TRBD1 (5 bases). This CDR3 is 15 amino acids long. V lost 6 bases and J lost 5, with 17 bases in between. The germline V gene encodes CDR1 MNHNS and CDR2 SASEGT. The CDR3 region has the DNA TGTGCCAGCAGCCCCTGGACACGGCAAGACAATGAGCAGTTCTTC. The encoded protein is CASSPWTRQDNEQFF.

This clone showed up just once. V is TRBV29-1 and J is TRBJ1-1, with a weak D call TRBD1 (5 bases). Deletions cut 7 bases from V and 7 bases from J, with 22 bases between. CDR3 length: 14 residues. In germline, CDR1 is SQVTM, CDR2 ANQGSEA. CDR3 in DNA: TGCAGCGGTGGGGGAGAGGGGTCTGGAATTGAAGCTTTCTTT. Its protein is CSGGGEGSGIEAFF.

The V and J genes are TRBV11-3 and TRBJ1-1, with 8 bases matching TRBD1. The CDR3 spans 13 residues. Germline V gives CDR1 SGHNT, CDR2 YENEEA. Trimming at V came to 3 bases and at J to 5 bases, leaving 2 bases not matched to a gene. The DNA of the CDR3 is TGTGCCAGCAGCTTTCGACAGGGGACTGAAGCTTTCTTT. It encodes CASSFRQGTEAFF.

The rearrangement joins TRBV7-2 to TRBJ2-1; TRBD1 matches 7 bases. Losses at the gene ends were 5 bases for V and 4 bases for J; bases not matched to a gene: 5. This CDR3 region has 14 residues. The germline V gene encodes CDR1 SGHTA and CDR2 FQGNSA. CDR3 loop: CASSLGQLYNEQFF. CDR3 nucleotides: TGTGCCAGCAGCCTGGGACAGCTATACAATGAGCAGTTCTTC.

This chain connects TRBV7-9 to TRBJ1-2, with TRBD1 as a possible D gene (5 bases). The germline V gene has CDR1 SEHNR and CDR2 FQNEAQ (reference sequence). This CDR3 is 12 amino acids long. V was cut by 1 base and J by 11 bases, with 11 bases left in between. CDR3 amino acids: CASSLVESGYTF. In DNA, the CDR3 is TGTGCCAGCAGCTTAGTCGAATCAGGGTACACCTTC.

The table lists this clone with a count of one. Here the CDR3 DNA reads TGTGCCTGGAGTGTACGGGGGACGGCGGGTTCACCCCTCCACTTT. Translated: CAWSVRGTAGSPLHF. The gene calls are TRBV30 and TRBJ1-6; TRBD1 is a possible D gene (5 bases). This CDR3 region has 15 residues. V shed 0 bases and J shed 9 bases, with 15 bases lying between them. Germline CDR1 and CDR2: GTSNPN and SVGIG (reference sequence).

This clone was picked up one time. The rearrangement links TRBV28 to TRBJ2-2; the D is unclear. The CDR3 sequence is 15 residues long. Per germline, CDR1 MDHEN and CDR2 SYDVKM. The V end lost 5 bases, the J end lost 0 bases, and 10 bases lay between the germline ends. This CDR3 reads CASSTSPPNTGELFF. CDR3 coding DNA: TGTGCCAGCAGTACAAGCCCACCGAACACCGGGGAGCTGTTTTTT.

The chain combines TRBV2 with TRBJ2-4; the match to TRBD1 covers 7 bases. Trimming cost V 3 bases and J 0 bases; bases outside gene matches: 8. CDR1 is SNHLY and CDR2 is FYNNEI in the germline V gene. The CDR3 sequence is 17 residues long. The CDR3 region has the DNA TGTGCCAGCAGTGACCGCCGACAGGGCGAAGCCAAAAACATTCAGTACTTC. It translates to CASSDRRQGEAKNIQYF. The variable domain in full, completed from reference TRBV2 and TRBJ2-4, reads EPEVTQTPSHQVTQMGQEVILRCVPISNHLYFYWYRQILGQKVEFLVSFYNNEISEKSEIFDDQFSVERPDGSNFTLKIRSTKLEDSAMYFCASSDRRQGEAKNIQYFGAGTRLSVL.

The chain employs TRBV5-6 and TRBJ2-3; D uncertain. V was trimmed by 0 bases and J by 2 bases, leaving 4 bases between them. The CDR3 consists of 13 residues. Germline loops: CDR1 SGHDT, CDR2 YYEEEE. The CDR3 loop is CASSLGYTDTQYF. For the CDR3, the DNA is TGTGCCAGCAGCTTGGGATACACAGATACGCAGTATTTT.

This chain joins TRBV4-2 and TRBJ1-5; D is unresolved. There are 15 residues in the CDR3. Germline V gene lookup returns CDR1 LGHNA and CDR2 YNFKEQ. Trimming cost V 1 base and J 9 bases, with 16 bases left between them. The CDR3 loop is CASSQGNDLPRPQHF. The CDR3 nucleotides read TGTGCCAGCAGCCAAGGTAACGACCTCCCAAGGCCCCAGCATTTT.

This sequence joins TRBV27 and TRBJ1-2, with 9 bases fitting TRBD1. From germline, CDR1 is MNHEY and CDR2 SMNVEV (reference sequence). This CDR3 comprises 15 residues. Germline trimming cut 5 bases from V and 0 bases from J; bases unmatched to any gene: 4. CDR3 sequence (DNA): TGTGCCAGCAGTAACAGGGGGCTAGCTAACTATGGCTACACCTTC. It codes for CASSNRGLANYGYTF.

The rearrangement joins TRBV4-3 to TRBJ1-6, with 8 bases identical to TRBD1. CDR3 size: 15 residues. V shed 4 bases and J 7 bases; nucleotides not matched to a gene: 6. The germline V gene has CDR1 LGHNA and CDR2 YSLEER. CDR3 region: CASSPGQGENSPLHF. Written as DNA, the CDR3 is TGCGCCAGCAGCCCCGGACAGGGAGAGAATTCACCCCTCCACTTT.